Here is one T cell receptor (beta chain) with its context. The antigen is not known. The data were obtained in a study of T cells after yellow fever vaccination. Background on the study: SMART-Seq v4 Ultra Low Input handled preparation of low-cell-number fractions.

CDR3 size: 16 residues. With 1 base removed from V and 5 bases from J, the gap between germline ends came to 15 bases. TCRdb re-called the 5' RACE reads with MiXCR, one entry per CDR3 protein. There are 510,000 or so distinct CDR3 sequences in the sample; about 19% occur only once, and about 13% lies in the top ten. Study conclusions and caveats: Most primary-vaccination clones reappeared after the booster (about 97% CD4, around 88% CD8).

The source was PBMCs, collected 15 days after the yellow fever booster vaccination. This TCR was sampled from a man aged 25 to 40 who received the YFV17D yellow fever vaccine. The chain couples TRBV12-3 or TRBV12-4 to TRBJ2-1; a weak D match, TRBD2 (6 bases). CDR3 DNA sequence: TGTGCCAGCAGTTTAGGGGGGTGGCGGGGCGACAATGAGCAGTTCTTC. Translated: CASSLGGWRGDNEQFF.